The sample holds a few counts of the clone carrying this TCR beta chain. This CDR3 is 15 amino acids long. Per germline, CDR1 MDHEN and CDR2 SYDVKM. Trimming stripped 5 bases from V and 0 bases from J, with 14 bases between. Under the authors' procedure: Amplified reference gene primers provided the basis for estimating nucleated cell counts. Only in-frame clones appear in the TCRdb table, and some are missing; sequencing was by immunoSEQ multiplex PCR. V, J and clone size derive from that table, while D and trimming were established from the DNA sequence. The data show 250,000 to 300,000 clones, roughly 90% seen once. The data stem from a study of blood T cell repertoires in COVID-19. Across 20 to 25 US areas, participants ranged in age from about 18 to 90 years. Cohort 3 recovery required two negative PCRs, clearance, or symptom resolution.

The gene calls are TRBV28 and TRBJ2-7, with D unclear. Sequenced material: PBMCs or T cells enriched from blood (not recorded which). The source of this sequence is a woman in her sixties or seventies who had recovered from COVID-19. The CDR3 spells CASSPPRGRSYEQYF. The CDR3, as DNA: TGTGCCAGCAGTCCTCCTAGAGGCCGCTCCTACGAGCAGTACTTC.